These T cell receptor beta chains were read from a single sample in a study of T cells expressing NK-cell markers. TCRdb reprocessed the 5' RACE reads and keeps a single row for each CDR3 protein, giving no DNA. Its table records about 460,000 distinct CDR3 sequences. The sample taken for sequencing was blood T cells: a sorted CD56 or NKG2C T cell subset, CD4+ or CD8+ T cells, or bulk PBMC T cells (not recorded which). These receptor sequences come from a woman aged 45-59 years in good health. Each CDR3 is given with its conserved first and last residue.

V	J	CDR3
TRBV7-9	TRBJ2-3	CASSLPGQSGPRDTQYF
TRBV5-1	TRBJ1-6	CASRAPGQERHSPLHF
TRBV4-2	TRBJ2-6	CASSQEVPTSSGANVLTF
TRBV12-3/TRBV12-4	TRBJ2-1	CASSFVATMQFF
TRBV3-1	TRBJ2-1	CASSHRALSGEQFF
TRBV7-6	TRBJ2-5	CASSSPGQGAQTQYF
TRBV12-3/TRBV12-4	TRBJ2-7	CASTFRGSPNEQYF
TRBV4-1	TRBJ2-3	CASSQDLVDITDTQYF
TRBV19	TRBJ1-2	CASSISNYGYTF
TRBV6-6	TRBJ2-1	CASSYVRGPYNEQFF
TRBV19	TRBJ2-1	CASSIGLTYNEQFF
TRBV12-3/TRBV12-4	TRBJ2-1	CASTAKVNNEQFF
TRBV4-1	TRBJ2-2	CASSQVPTTGELFF
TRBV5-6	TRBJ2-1	CASSFENEQFF
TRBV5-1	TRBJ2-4	CASSLGGTALKFIQYF
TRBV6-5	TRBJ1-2	CASRPTGTAYGYTF
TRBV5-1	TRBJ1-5	CASSLMGNSNQPQHF
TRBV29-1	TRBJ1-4	CSVDGGSEKLFF
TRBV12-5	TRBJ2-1	CASGLDLGSLYNEQFF
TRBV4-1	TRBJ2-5	CASSQGGRETQYF
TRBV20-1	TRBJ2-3	CSARTSGGWADTQYF
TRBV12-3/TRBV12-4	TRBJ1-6	CASRMTGSSPLHF
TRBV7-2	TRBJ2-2	CASSLAPSNTGELFF
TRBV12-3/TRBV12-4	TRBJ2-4	CASSLRRRDRGEKAKNIQYF
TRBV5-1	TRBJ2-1	CASRSLYNEQFF
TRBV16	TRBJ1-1	CASSQYPVYRVEAFF
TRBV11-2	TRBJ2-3	CASGSSGRITDTQYF
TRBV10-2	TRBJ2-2	CASSDVSSGELFF
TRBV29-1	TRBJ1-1	CSVELRVGTEAFF
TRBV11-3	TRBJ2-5	CASSTPRQGGDQETQYF
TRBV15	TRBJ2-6	CATSGGGSGANVLTF
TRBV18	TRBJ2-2	CASSPGQSITGELFF
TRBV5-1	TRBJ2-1	CASSLQGRGGAYNEQFF
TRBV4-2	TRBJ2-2	CASSQARLAGDTNTGELFF
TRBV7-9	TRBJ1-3	CASSTDIPGNTIYF
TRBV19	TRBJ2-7	CASSIGSGTGNYEQYF
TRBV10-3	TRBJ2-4	CAISEGDKAKNIQYF
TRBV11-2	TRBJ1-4	CASSQEGASNEKLFF
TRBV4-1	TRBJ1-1	CASSQEFRGTAELNTEAFF
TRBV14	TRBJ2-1	CASSPGRRTESNEQFF
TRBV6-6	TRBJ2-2	CASTPGLLNTGELFF
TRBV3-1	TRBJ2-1	CASSLWGYNEQFF
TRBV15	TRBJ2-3	CATSRDQGPATQYF
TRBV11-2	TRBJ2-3	CASSQSRDRGADTQYF
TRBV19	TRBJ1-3	CASSIRIVNDDGNTIYF
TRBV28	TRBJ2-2	CASSSPNTGELFF
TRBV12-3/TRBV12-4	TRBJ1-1	CASSLVMTNTEAFF
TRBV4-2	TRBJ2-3	CASSGTGSVHTQYF